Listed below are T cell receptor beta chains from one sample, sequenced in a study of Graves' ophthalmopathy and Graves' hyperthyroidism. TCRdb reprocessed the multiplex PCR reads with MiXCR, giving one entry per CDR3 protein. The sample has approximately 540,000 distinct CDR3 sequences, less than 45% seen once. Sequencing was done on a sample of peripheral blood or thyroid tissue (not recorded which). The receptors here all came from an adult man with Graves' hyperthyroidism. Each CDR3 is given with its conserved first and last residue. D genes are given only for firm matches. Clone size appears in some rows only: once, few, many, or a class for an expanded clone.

CASRGTALHF	TGTGCCAGCAGGGGGACAGCCCTCCACTTT	TRBD1	TRBJ1-6	TRBV11-2	once
CASSDDAGVGELFF	TGTGCCAGTAGTGACGATGCCGGGGTGGGGGAGCTGTTTTTT	NA	TRBJ2-2	TRBV19	many
CASSSILKASEKLFF	TGTGCCAGCAGTTCCATTTTGAAGGCTAGTGAAAAACTGTTTTTT	NA	TRBJ1-4	TRBV27	NA
CSANRVVDTGELSF	TGCAGTGCTAACAGGGTTGTGGACACCGGGGAGCTGTCTTTT	NA	TRBJ2-2	TRBV20-1	NA
CASSTGQGAGELFF	TGTGCCAGTAGTACTGGACAGGGGGCCGGGGAGCTGTTTTTT	TRBD1	TRBJ2-2	TRBV19	few
CSARDPSYSSYEQCF	TGCAGTGCTAGAGATCCGAGTTATTCCTCCTACGAGCAGTGCTTC	NA	TRBJ2-7	TRBV20-1	NA
CSVARDTGGPEAFF	TGCAGCGTTGCTCGGGACACGGGGGGGCCTGAAGCTTTCTTT	NA	TRBJ1-1	TRBV29-1	many
CASSLLPTGVYSIHEQYF	TGTGCCAGCAGTTTACTGCCGACAGGGGTATATTCTATCCACGAGCAGTACTTC	TRBD1	TRBJ2-7	TRBV7-9	NA
CASRTRTGETQYF	TGTGCCAGCAGAACTAGGACAGGAGAGACCCAGTACTTC	TRBD1	TRBJ2-5	TRBV27	few
CASSLEVRNTIYF	TGTGCCAGCAGCTTAGAGGTTCGAAACACCATATATTTT	NA	TRBJ1-3	TRBV7-8	many
CSAPELAGASTDTQYF	TGCAGTGCGCCCGAACTAGCGGGGGCCAGCACAGATACGCAGTATTTT	TRBD2	TRBJ2-3	TRBV20-1	NA
CASSLSVDQPQHF	TGTGCCAGCAGCTTATCGGTCGATCAGCCCCAGCATTTT	NA	TRBJ1-5	TRBV7-9	many
CASSLTSGGGDTQYF	TGTGCCAGCAGCCTGACTAGCGGGGGGGGAGATACGCAGTATTTC	TRBD2	TRBJ2-3	TRBV7-2	NA
CASSFGGQAGELFF	TGTGCCAGCAGTTTTGGGGGGCAGGCCGGGGAGCTGTTTTTT	NA	TRBJ2-2	TRBV28	few
CASSLITGAGGYTF	TGTGCCAGCAGTCTAATAACAGGGGCCGGTGGCTACACCTTC	TRBD1	TRBJ1-2	TRBV6-1	many
CASSLRAYQETQYF	TGTGCCAGCAGCTTAAGGGCGTATCAAGAGACCCAGTACTTC	NA	TRBJ2-5	TRBV7-2	many
CASSLWGLGTGETQYF	TGTGCCAGCAGTTTATGGGGTCTGGGTACCGGGGAGACCCAGTACTTC	NA	TRBJ2-5	TRBV12-3/TRBV12-4	NA
CASSNRVTEAFF	TGTGCCAGCAGCAATCGGGTCACTGAAGCTTTCTTT	NA	TRBJ1-1	TRBV12-3/TRBV12-4	NA
CAVERARTDTQYF	TGTGCCGTAGAGAGGGCCCGCACAGATACGCAGTATTTT	NA	TRBJ2-3	TRBV6-1	NA
CASTPQWAGETQYF	TGTGCCAGCACCCCACAGTGGGCGGGGGAGACCCAGTACTTC	NA	TRBJ2-5	TRBV7-8	many
CAISETAGGSDQPQHF	TGTGCCATCAGTGAGACCGCAGGGGGCAGCGATCAGCCCCAGCATTTT	TRBD1	TRBJ1-5	TRBV10-3	many
CASRRDREGEAFF	TGTGCCAGCAGAAGGGACAGGGAGGGTGAAGCTTTCTTT	TRBD1	TRBJ1-1	TRBV7-9	many
CASSVGPPGYGEAFF	TGTGCCAGCAGCGTAGGACCCCCAGGGTACGGTGAAGCTTTCTTT	NA	TRBJ1-1	TRBV9	many
CASMLGETQYF	TGTGCCAGCATGCTAGGCGAGACCCAGTACTTC	NA	TRBJ2-5	TRBV7-6	NA
CATSRASGSETQYF	TGTGCCACCAGTAGGGCTAGCGGGAGTGAGACCCAGTACTTC	TRBD2	TRBJ2-5	TRBV24-1	many
CASSEFRKETQYF	TGTGCCAGCAGTGAATTCAGGAAAGAGACCCAGTACTTC	NA	TRBJ2-5	TRBV25-1	many
CASSFGRGPGGQPQHF	TGTGCCAGCAGTTTCGGCAGGGGACCCGGGGGGCAGCCCCAGCATTTT	NA	TRBJ1-5	TRBV12-3/TRBV12-4	many
CSASLSSGGAGNGQFF	TGCAGTGCTAGTTTGTCTAGCGGGGGGGCCGGCAATGGGCAGTTCTTC	TRBD2	TRBJ2-1	TRBV20-1	NA
CATSRIAGELFF	TGTGCCACCAGTAGGATAGCCGGGGAGCTGTTTTTT	NA	TRBJ2-2	TRBV24-1	once
CAWRNSLNEKLFF	TGTGCCTGGAGGAACAGCCTTAATGAAAAACTGTTTTTT	NA	TRBJ1-4	TRBV30	NA
CASSSGQVGNTIYF	TGTGCCAGCAGCTCGGGACAGGTCGGAAACACCATATATTTT	TRBD1	TRBJ1-3	TRBV7-3	few
CASSIDTGGLETQHF	TGTGCCAGTAGTATTGATACAGGGGGCTTGGAGACCCAGCATTTT	TRBD1	TRBJ1-5	TRBV19	NA
CASSYSPGSSYEQYF	TGCGCCAGCAGCTATTCGCCAGGCAGCTCCTACGAGCAGTACTTC	NA	TRBJ2-7	TRBV5-1	NA
CASSDSRVPGNTIYF	TGTGCCAGCAGTGATAGCAGGGTACCTGGAAACACCATATATTTT	NA	TRBJ1-3	TRBV2	NA
CASSQELQGKAFF	TGTGCCAGCAGCCAAGAACTACAGGGGAAAGCTTTCTTT	TRBD1	TRBJ1-1	TRBV4-2	few
CASSQEPGQFVNEQYF	TGCGCCAGCAGCCAAGAGCCGGGCCAGTTCGTCAACGAGCAGTACTTC	NA	TRBJ2-7	TRBV4-1	many
CASSLEGYNSPLHF	TGTGCCAGCAGTTTGGAGGGGTATAATTCACCCCTCCACTTT	NA	TRBJ1-6	TRBV12-3/TRBV12-4	many
CASSQLATDEQYF	TGTGCCAGCAGCCAGCTTGCAACTGACGAGCAGTACTTC	NA	TRBJ2-7	TRBV3-1	many
CASSVNRALNTEAFF	TGTGCCAGCAGTGTAAACAGGGCTTTGAACACTGAAGCTTTCTTT	NA	TRBJ1-1	TRBV2	few
CASRTGLWIMNTEAFF	TGTGCCAGCAGGACAGGGTTATGGATTATGAACACTGAAGCTTTCTTT	TRBD1	TRBJ1-1	TRBV6-1	NA
CAIWLGRPDDTGELFF	TGTGCCATCTGGCTCGGTCGGCCGGACGACACCGGGGAGCTGTTTTTT	NA	TRBJ2-2	TRBV10-3	many
CAGSLGGAETQYF	TGTGCCGGCAGCCTTGGCGGGGCGGAGACCCAGTACTTC	NA	TRBJ2-5	TRBV27	NA
CASSGGASYSPLHF	TGTGCCAGCAGTGGCGGGGCGTCGTACTCACCCCTCCACTTT	NA	TRBJ1-6	TRBV2	many
CASSLGSPNREKLFF	TGTGCCAGCAGCTTGGGCTCCCCGAATCGTGAAAAACTGTTTTTT	NA	TRBJ1-4	TRBV5-8	many
CASSFERQTQHF	TGTGCCAGCAGTTTTGAGCGACAGACCCAGCATTTT	NA	TRBJ1-5	TRBV12-3/TRBV12-4	NA
CASSDLGLAGGEETQYF	TGCGCCAGCAGTGACCTCGGACTAGCGGGAGGGGAAGAGACCCAGTACTTC	TRBD2	TRBJ2-5	TRBV10-2	many
CASSLRWTGMNTEAFF	TGTGCCAGCAGCTTGAGGTGGACAGGCATGAACACTGAAGCTTTCTTT	TRBD1	TRBJ1-1	TRBV5-8	many
CASRPGGPNEQFF	TGCGCCAGCAGGCCGGGGGGGCCGAATGAGCAGTTCTTC	TRBD2	TRBJ2-1	TRBV5-1	NA
CASSQGRDRVKETQYF	TGCGCCAGCAGCCAAGGCCGGGACAGGGTCAAAGAGACCCAGTACTTC	TRBD1	TRBJ2-5	TRBV4-1	many
CASSPPTAHSGANVLTF	TGTGCCAGCAGCCCGCCGACGGCCCACTCTGGGGCCAACGTCCTGACTTTC	NA	TRBJ2-6	TRBV7-9	many
CASSIYDLTF	TGTGCCAGTAGTATCTACGACCTGACTTTC	NA	TRBJ2-6	TRBV19	NA
CASSVSRTGVEQYF	TGTGCCAGCAGCGTGAGCCGAACAGGGGTCGAGCAGTACTTC	TRBD1	TRBJ2-7	TRBV2	few
CASSLVGPGLGSYEQYF	TGCGCCAGCAGCTTGGTGGGGCCGGGACTAGGGTCCTACGAGCAGTACTTC	TRBD2	TRBJ2-7	TRBV5-1	NA
CASSPYKGYEQYF	TGTGCCAGCAGTCCCTATAAGGGCTACGAGCAGTACTTC	NA	TRBJ2-7	TRBV2	few
CASSFGMGAWEKLFF	TGTGCCAGCAGTTTCGGTATGGGGGCTTGGGAAAAACTGTTTTTT	NA	TRBJ1-4	TRBV12-3/TRBV12-4	NA
CASIGLAGGSHEQYF	TGTGCCAGCATCGGACTAGCGGGAGGGAGCCACGAGCAGTACTTC	TRBD2	TRBJ2-7	TRBV7-6	NA
CSASIHRGVNTEAFF	TGCAGTGCTAGTATTCACAGGGGGGTGAACACTGAAGCTTTCTTT	TRBD1	TRBJ1-1	TRBV20-1	NA